This T cell receptor (beta chain) is drawn from a study of T cells in Graves' hyperthyroidism and ophthalmopathy. This clonotype turned up a few times. Its specificity is not known. The investigators amplified TCR beta CDR3 regions from RNA transcripts. During a first-round RT-PCR of the TCR CDR3, the HTBI primer set was used. TCRdb re-called the multiplex PCR reads with MiXCR, one entry per CDR3 protein. Of about 380,000 distinct CDR3 sequences listed, about 13% are singletons. Study findings and constraints: Ophthalmopathy, which appeared later, was predicted by the model a median about 6.8 months before onset.

Sequencing input: blood. This receptor was taken from a man aged 25-45 years with Graves' hyperthyroidism that later progressed to Graves' ophthalmopathy.

CDR3 bases: TGCGCCAGCAGCCAAGTCCAGGGGGGTGGCTACACCTTC. It codes for CASSQVQGGGYTF. The chain combines TRBV4-1 with TRBJ1-2; TRBD1 matches at 7 bases. Losses at the gene ends were 1 base for V and 7 bases for J; bases not matched to a gene: 3. Germline values: CDR1 MGHRA, CDR2 YSYEKL. The CDR3 is 13 residues long.